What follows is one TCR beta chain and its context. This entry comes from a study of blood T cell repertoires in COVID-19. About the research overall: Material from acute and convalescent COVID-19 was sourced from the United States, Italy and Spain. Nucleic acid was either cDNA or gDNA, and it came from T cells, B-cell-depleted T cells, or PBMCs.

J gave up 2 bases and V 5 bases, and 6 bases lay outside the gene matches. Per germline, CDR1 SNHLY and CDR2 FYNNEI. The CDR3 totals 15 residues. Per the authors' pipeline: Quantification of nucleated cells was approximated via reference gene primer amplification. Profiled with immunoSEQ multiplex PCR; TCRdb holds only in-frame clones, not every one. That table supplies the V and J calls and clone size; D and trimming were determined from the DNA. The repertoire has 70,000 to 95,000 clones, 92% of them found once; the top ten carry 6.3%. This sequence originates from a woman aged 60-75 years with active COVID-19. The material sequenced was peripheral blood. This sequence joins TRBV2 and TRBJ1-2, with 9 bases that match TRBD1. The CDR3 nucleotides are TGTGCCAGCAGTAGGGGGACAGGGTTGAACTATGGCTACACCTTC. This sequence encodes CASSRGTGLNYGYTF.